One and the same sample provided the 9 T cell receptor beta chains below, sequenced in a study of early T cells in non-severe SARS-CoV-2 infection. A single record per CDR3 protein comes from TCRdb applying MiXCR to the 5' RACE reads. The sample has roughly 65,000 distinct CDR3 sequences, approximately 11% seen once; the top ten hold 6.4%. The source material was whole blood. These receptors came from an adult who was a healthcare worker with PCR-confirmed SARS-CoV-2 infection or an uninfected control (not recorded which).

This chain uses TRBV11-2 with TRBJ2-7; unclear D gene. V lost 3 bases and J lost 3, with 12 bases in between. Germline V gene data show CDR1 as SGHAT and CDR2 as FQNNGV. The CDR3 spans 14 residues. The CDR3 spells CASSFDLGIYEQYF. CDR3 nucleotides: TGTGCCAGCAGCTTCGACCTAGGGATCTACGAGCAGTACTTC.

The sample holds many counts of this clonotype. The chain recombines TRBV7-2 with TRBJ2-1, with D uncertain. This CDR3 contains 15 residues. Between the trimmed V and J ends, which lost 1 base and 0 bases, there was a span of 7 bases. Germline values: CDR1 SGHTA, CDR2 FQGNSA. The CDR3 region is CASSLVPSSYNEQFF. As DNA, the CDR3 is TGTGCCAGCAGCTTAGTCCCAAGCTCCTACAATGAGCAGTTCTTC.

This clonotype was recorded at least ten times. The rearrangement joins TRBV3-1 to TRBJ2-1; no definite D call. This CDR3 is 12 amino acids long. V was shortened by 4 bases and J by 4 bases, with 5 bases between the two germline ends. The V gene's germline CDR1 is LGHDT and CDR2 YNNKEL (reference sequence). In DNA form, the CDR3 reads TGTGCCAGCAGCCCCGCTTACAATGAGCAGTTCTTC. This gives the protein CASSPAYNEQFF.

This clonotype was counted at least ten times. This chain joins TRBV4-1 and TRBJ2-1, with 7 bases fitting TRBD2. CDR1 MGHRA and CDR2 YSYEKL come from the germline V gene. The CDR3 is 17 amino acids. V shed 4 bases, J shed 0 bases, and the junction held 9 bases outside the gene matches. CDR3 nucleotides: TGCGCCAGCAGCCCATGGAGCCGCGGGAGCTCCTACAATGAGCAGTTCTTC. Protein product: CASSPWSRGSSYNEQFF.

The CDR3 is CASSQGAWTEQDNEQFF. CDR3 coding DNA: TGTGCCAGCAGCCAAGGTGCATGGACGGAACAAGACAATGAGCAGTTCTTC. This sequence joins TRBV3-2 and TRBJ2-1. TRBV3-2 has pseudogene status. The CDR3 has 17 amino acids.

The chain uses TRBV12-3 or TRBV12-4 and TRBJ2-3; D call uncertain. Trimming took 5 bases from V and 2 from J, leaving 5 bases between them. The length of the CDR3 is 12 residues. CDR3 protein: CASSPNTDTQYF. The CDR3 DNA follows: TGTGCCAGCAGTCCGAACACAGATACGCAGTATTTT.

This clonotype has ten or more counts. V is TRBV10-3 and J is TRBJ2-2; D might be TRBD1 (5 bases). The CDR3 extends over 17 amino acids. Germline lookup yields CDR1 ENHRY and CDR2 SYGVKD. V lost 10 bases to trimming and J lost 2 bases, with 23 bases between them. CDR3 region: CATGLVAGPGNTGELFF. The CDR3, as DNA: TGTGCCACAGGGCTGGTCGCCGGGCCGGGTAACACCGGGGAGCTGTTTTTT.

The J gene is TRBJ2-1, the V gene TRBV6-7, with no clear D. TRBV6-7 is designated an ORF whose function remains uncertain. Trimming pared 2 bases from V and 16 bases from J, leaving 3 bases between. The CDR3 loop spans 8 amino acids. The CDR3 nucleotides are TGTGCCAGCAGTTACATCTTCTTC. Translated, it gives CASSYIFF.

The chain links TRBV12-3 or TRBV12-4 to TRBJ2-2; 7 positions match TRBD2. The CDR3 length is 14 residues. The V and J ends lost 6 bases and 4 bases, in that order; junction bases with no gene match: 5. CDR3 in amino acids: CASRPGGTTGELFF. The CDR3 nucleotides are TGTGCCAGCAGACCCGGGGGGACCACCGGGGAGCTGTTTTTT.